Listed below are T cell receptor beta chains from one sample, sequenced in a study of OX40 agonist ivuxolimab in advanced cancers. The assay was immunoSEQ multiplex PCR, and TCRdb's table has in-frame clones only and misses some. The table has roughly 90,000 clones, roughly 89% seen once. Sequenced here: CD4+ or CD8+ T cells sorted from blood, sampled in a trial of the OX40 agonist ivuxolimab. These receptors all stem from an adult with an advanced solid tumor such as melanoma, head and neck, liver or kidney cancer. Both conserved end residues are trimmed from each CDR3. Size is stated for part of the rows, as once, few or many counts, or as a class when the clone is expanded.

ASSVDLVPPYEQY	TRBV9	TRBJ2-7	.
ASSEYSSKNAKNIQY	TRBV25-1	TRBJ2-4	.
ASSEGGIYGYT	TRBV2	TRBJ1-2	.
ASSPEGHGYT	TRBV7-9	TRBJ1-2	.
ASSIGPGSYEQY	TRBV4-1	TRBJ2-7	.
ASSDSGTTGANVLT	TRBV6-4	TRBJ2-6	.
ASSFGTDTYNEQF	TRBV7-6	TRBJ2-1	.
ASSYYKTLTGNTIY	TRBV6-6	TRBJ1-3	.
ASSKLWLAGIANEQY	TRBV21-1	TRBJ2-7	.
ASSLQGADYGYT	TRBV5-4	TRBJ1-2	.
ASSVGIAGNTIY	TRBV9	TRBJ1-3	once
AWTRRGGTSEQY	TRBV30	TRBJ2-7	.
ASSFDRTDGYT	TRBV5-4	TRBJ1-2	few
ASSLDQRESSYNEQF	TRBV11-2	TRBJ2-1	.
ASSAHDATNEKLF	TRBV2	TRBJ1-4	.
ASSFLGGNTEAF	TRBV7-2	TRBJ1-1	.
ASRMRGIGSYEQY	TRBV19	TRBJ2-7	.
ASGARDSSSHEQY	TRBV10-3	TRBJ2-7	.
ASTPQGTQPQH	TRBV2	TRBJ1-5	.
ASSSPGQVDTGELF	TRBV7-9	TRBJ2-2	.
ASSLGGYRILNTEAF	TRBV5-1	TRBJ1-1	once
ASSTNRDTAYEQY	TRBV27	.	once
ASSSPTGGSYEQY	TRBV6-5	TRBJ2-7	.
ASSQDGEREANEQF	TRBV4-2	TRBJ2-1	.
ASSAQGHNEQF	TRBV6-4	TRBJ2-1	.
ATSRDGQGLSGYT	TRBV15	TRBJ1-2	.
ASSTQTRSYNEQF	TRBV5-1	TRBJ2-1	.
SVAGGVAQTSYEQY	TRBV29-1	TRBJ2-7	.
ASSSFDEQY	TRBV11-3	TRBJ2-7	.
ASSRRGPYNSPLH	TRBV25-1	TRBJ1-6	.
ASSPPVVGGETQY	TRBV18	TRBJ2-5	.
ANSLSIDLDTTEAF	TRBV5-1	TRBJ1-1	.
ASSLEPGGSTDTQY	TRBV7-2	TRBJ2-3	.
ASSYSTGSSYEQY	TRBV6-6	TRBJ2-7	.
ASSPRGSGSYNEQF	TRBV27	TRBJ2-1	.
ASSIDLRRSNQPQH	TRBV19	TRBJ1-5	.
ASSPNMGVSYGYT	TRBV9	TRBJ1-2	.
ASSLSLSGANVLT	TRBV27	TRBJ2-6	once
ATQLAGAYNEQF	TRBV2	TRBJ2-1	.
ASSLGSEQY	TRBV2	TRBJ2-7	.
ASSVAWSSYNEQF	TRBV9	TRBJ2-1	.
ASSGGQGFYEQY	TRBV25-1	TRBJ2-7	.
ASSPSSGETQY	TRBV14	TRBJ2-5	.
ASSPAVYNEQF	TRBV7-9	TRBJ2-1	.
ASSLGGTGELF	TRBV7-6	TRBJ2-2	once
ASSPGQDEQY	TRBV5-1	.	.